This T cell receptor (beta chain) was captured in a study of T-cell memory formation after mild COVID-19. In the study overall: TCR clustering was largely donor specific.

TCR alpha and TCR beta cDNA libraries with sample barcodes and UMIs came from 5'RACE using constant-segment primers. A single record per CDR3 protein comes from TCRdb applying MiXCR to the 5' RACE reads. The data hold just under 150,000 distinct CDR3 sequences, with roughly a fifth observed a single time. Overall study results and limits: Cross-reactive memory apparently joined, as some responding clones appeared in pre-infection memory.

This clonotype was detected a few times. The target antigen is unknown. The receptor's source is an adult woman who had mild COVID-19 (a few samples of this study predate the infection). Cell type and time point are not known. The specimen was PBMCs or a T cell subset sorted from them (not recorded which).

The CDR3 region is CASSVGGTSGRAGNEQFF. The CDR3 DNA sequence: TGTGCCAGCAGCGTAGGAGGGACTAGCGGGAGGGCGGGAAATGAGCAGTTCTTC. V gene TRBV9 combines with J gene TRBJ2-1; 16 bases fit TRBD2. Germline lookup yields CDR1 SGDLS and CDR2 YYNGEE. Trimming at V came to 0 bases and at J to 7 bases, leaving 7 bases not matched to a gene. This CDR3 is built from 18 residues.